This T cell receptor beta chain was sequenced during a study of T cells in Graves' hyperthyroidism and ophthalmopathy. From germline, CDR1 is LNHDA and CDR2 SQIVND (reference sequence). With 9 bases removed from V and 7 bases from J, the gap between germline ends came to 16 bases. CDR3 length: 13 residues. Amplified TCR beta CDR3 regions came from RNA transcripts. Using the HTBI primer set, a first-round RT-PCR was run on the TCR CDR3. TCRdb reanalysed the multiplex PCR reads using MiXCR and keeps one entry per CDR3 protein. The repertoire holds 350,000 to 400,000 distinct CDR3 sequences, with around 18% as singletons. This clonotype was seen at least ten times. For ophthalmopathy patients, the Clinical Activity Score was at least 3 and the NOSPECS grade at least 4; duration was under 3 months. Patients with uncontrolled infections, other autoimmune diseases, pregnancy or lactation were excluded. The diagnoses drew upon clinical symptoms, serum thyroxine and TRAb, thyroid ultrasound and orbital computed tomography.

The receptor was derived from a man aged 18-30 years with Graves' ophthalmopathy. The J gene is TRBJ2-1, the V gene TRBV19; either TRBD1 or TRBD2 may fit D (6 bases each). The specimen sequenced was blood. The CDR3 sequence is CASAEGERNEQFF. As DNA, the CDR3 is TGTGCCAGCGCGGAGGGGGAAAGGAATGAGCAGTTCTTC.